This T cell receptor beta chain comes out of a study of blood T cells in healthy people across ages. Whole-study findings and limits: Naive CD4+ cells and diversity were both higher in long-lived donors than in aged donors. With unsorted PBMCs, a conclusive comparison of naive versus antigen-experienced cells was not possible.

For every donor, a draw yielded around 10 milliliters of peripheral blood. A second PCR of roughly 7 to 11 cycles used a sample-barcoded 5' primer and a J-beta primer mix. TCRdb ran MiXCR on the 5' RACE reads and lists one entry per CDR3 protein. The sample carries roughly 900,000 distinct CDR3 sequences, 25% to 30% recorded once. This clonotype was picked up many times. Its antigen is currently unknown. Material for sequencing was blood. The receptor comes from a woman aged 80 or older in good health.

CDR3 nucleotide sequence: TGCGCCAGCAGCTACATTCCGTCGGGGGGCCAAGAGACCCAGTACTTC. Translation gives CASSYIPSGGQETQYF. This chain uses TRBV5-1 with TRBJ2-5, with 7 bases aligning to TRBD2. With V trimmed by 3 bases and J by 1 base, 9 bases remained unmatched. The length of the CDR3 is 16 residues. Per the germline V gene, CDR1 is SGHRS and CDR2 is YFSETQ.